This T cell receptor beta chain appears in the sequencing data of a study of cytomegalovirus exposure and HLA in healthy donors. The J segment lost 1 base and the V segment lost 8 bases, leaving 4 bases of the junction unmatched. CDR1 and CDR2 from the germline V gene are MNHEY and SVGAGI. The CDR3 extends over 15 amino acids. Amplification used 60 Vbeta primers and 13 Jbeta primers. Here immunoSEQ multiplex PCR was the method, and the copy in TCRdb shows in-frame clones only, minus some. The data show 100,000 to 150,000 clones, around 70% seen once. Sequencing was done on a sample of PBMCs. The sequence came from a man aged 35-49 years in good health and CMV-seropositive. V gene TRBV6-5 combines with J gene TRBJ2-7; 14 bases match TRBD2. CDR3 nucleotide sequence: TGTGCCAGCCTAGGGACTAGCGGGAGTTCCTACGAGCAGTACTTC. Amino acids: CASLGTSGSSYEQYF.